This T cell receptor beta chain was retrieved from a study of control samples from healthy donors and cancer patients. This clone showed up just once. Sequenced by immunoSEQ multiplex PCR; TCRdb stores in-frame clones only, minus some. The sample includes about 110,000 clones, 90% seen only once; the top ten take more than 3.5%. The CDR3 spans 14 residues. Trimming took 7 bases from V and 7 from J; bases not matched to a gene: 12. Per the germline V gene, CDR1 is GTSNPN and CDR2 is SVGIG (reference sequence). The V and J genes are TRBV30 and TRBJ1-2; 10 positions agree with TRBD1. The receptor's source is a human donor in good health. The donor label of this sample is uncertain. Sequenced: blood. The CDR3 DNA follows: TGTGCCTCGCAAACTGGACAGGGGGTCTTTGGCTACACCTTC. Translated, it gives CASQTGQGVFGYTF. Looking up the rest from reference TRBV30 and TRBJ1-2 gives the full variable domain: SQTIHQWPATLVQPVGSPLSLECTVEGTSNPNLYWYRQAAGRGLQLLFYSVGIGQISSEVPQNLSASRPQDRQFILSSKKLLLSDSGFYLCASQTGQGVFGYTFGSGTRLTVV.